A single sample gave rise to the 2 T cell receptor beta chains below, sequenced in a study of cytomegalovirus exposure and HLA in healthy donors. It was with 60 Vbeta and 13 Jbeta primers that the PCR ran. Repertoires were generated with immunoSEQ multiplex PCR, while TCRdb's copy carries only in-frame clones and drops some. The table records some 190,000 clones, 65% to 75% of them present only once. Sequenced input: PBMCs. These receptors were taken from a man aged 25-40 years in good health and CMV-seropositive.

This clone was observed a handful of times. This chain connects TRBV6-5 to TRBJ2-7; 12 bases agree with TRBD2. Looked up from germline, CDR1 is MNHEY and CDR2 is SVGAGI. The CDR3 runs to 15 residues. V lost 0 bases to trimming and J lost 4 bases; unmatched junction nucleotides: 1. The CDR3 here is CASSYSTSGSYEQYF. The CDR3, as DNA: TGTGCCAGCAGTTACTCGACTAGCGGGAGTTACGAGCAGTACTTC.

CDR3 region: CASSLTGSRYEQYF. Here the CDR3 DNA reads TGCGCCAGCAGCTTGACGGGGTCTCGCTACGAGCAGTACTTC. The J gene is TRBJ2-7, the V gene TRBV5-1, with D possibly matching TRBD2 (5 bases). Germline V gene data show CDR1 as SGHRS and CDR2 as YFSETQ. The CDR3 totals 14 residues. Trimming took off 1 base at V and 3 bases at J, with 11 bases between the two ends.